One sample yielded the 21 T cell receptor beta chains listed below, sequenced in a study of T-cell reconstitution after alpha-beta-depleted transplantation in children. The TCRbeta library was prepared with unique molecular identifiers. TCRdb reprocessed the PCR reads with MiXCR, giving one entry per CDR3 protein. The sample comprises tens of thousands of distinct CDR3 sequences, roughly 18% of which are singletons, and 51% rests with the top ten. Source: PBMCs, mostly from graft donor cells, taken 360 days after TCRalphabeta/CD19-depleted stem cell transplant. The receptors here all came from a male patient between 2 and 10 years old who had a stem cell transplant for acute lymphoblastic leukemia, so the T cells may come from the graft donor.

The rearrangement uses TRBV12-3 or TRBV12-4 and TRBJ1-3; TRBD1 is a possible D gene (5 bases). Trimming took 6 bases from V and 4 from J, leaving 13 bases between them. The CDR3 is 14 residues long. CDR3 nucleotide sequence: TGTGCCAGCAGAAGACAGCGGAGGGGAAACACCATATATTTT. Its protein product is CASRRQRRGNTIYF.

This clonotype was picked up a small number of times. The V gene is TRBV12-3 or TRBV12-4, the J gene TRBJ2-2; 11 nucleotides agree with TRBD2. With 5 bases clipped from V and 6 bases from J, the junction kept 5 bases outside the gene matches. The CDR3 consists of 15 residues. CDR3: CASSTSGRRAGELFF. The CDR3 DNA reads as TGTGCCAGCAGTACTAGCGGGAGAAGGGCCGGGGAGCTGTTTTTT.

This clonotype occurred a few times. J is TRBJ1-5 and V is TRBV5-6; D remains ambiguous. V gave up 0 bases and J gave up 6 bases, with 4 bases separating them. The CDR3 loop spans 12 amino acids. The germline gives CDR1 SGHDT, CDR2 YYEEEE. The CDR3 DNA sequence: TGTGCCAGCAGCTTGGCAGGTCAGCCCCAGCATTTT. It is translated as CASSLAGQPQHF.

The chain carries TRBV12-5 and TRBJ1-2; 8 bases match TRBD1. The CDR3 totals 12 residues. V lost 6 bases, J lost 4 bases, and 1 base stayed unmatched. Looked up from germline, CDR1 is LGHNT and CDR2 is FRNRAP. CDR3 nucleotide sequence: TGTGCTAGTGGAACAGGGGGCTATGGCTACACCTTC. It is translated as CASGTGGYGYTF.

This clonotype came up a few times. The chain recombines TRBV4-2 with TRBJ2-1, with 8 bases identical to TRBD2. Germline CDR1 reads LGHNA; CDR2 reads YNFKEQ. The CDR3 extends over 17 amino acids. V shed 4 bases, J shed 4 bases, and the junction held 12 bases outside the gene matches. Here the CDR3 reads CASSPTIREGRYNEQFF. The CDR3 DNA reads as TGTGCCAGCAGCCCGACGATACGGGAGGGCCGATACAATGAGCAGTTCTTC.

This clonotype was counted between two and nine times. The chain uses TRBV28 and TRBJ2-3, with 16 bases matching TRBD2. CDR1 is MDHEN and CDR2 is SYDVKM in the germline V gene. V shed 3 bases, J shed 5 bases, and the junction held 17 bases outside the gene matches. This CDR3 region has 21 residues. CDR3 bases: TGTGCCAGCAGTTTCGTGAGGACGCCTGGGACTAGCGGGAGGGAACGAGATACGCAGTATTTT. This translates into CASSFVRTPGTSGRERDTQYF.

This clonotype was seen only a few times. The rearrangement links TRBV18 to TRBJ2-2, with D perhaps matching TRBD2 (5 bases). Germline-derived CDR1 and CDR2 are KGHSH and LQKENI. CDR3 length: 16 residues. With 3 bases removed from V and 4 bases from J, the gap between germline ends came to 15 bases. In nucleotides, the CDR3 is TGTGCCAGCTCACCTCGAGGGAGACGTGGCACCGGGGAGCTGTTTTTT. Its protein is CASSPRGRRGTGELFF.

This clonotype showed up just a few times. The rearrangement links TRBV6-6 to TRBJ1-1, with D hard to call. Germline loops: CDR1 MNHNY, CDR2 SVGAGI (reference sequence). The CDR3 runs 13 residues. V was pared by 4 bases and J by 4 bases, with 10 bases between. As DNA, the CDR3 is TGTGCCAGCAGTTCGGTGAGGCTCACTGAAGCTTTCTTT. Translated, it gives CASSSVRLTEAFF.

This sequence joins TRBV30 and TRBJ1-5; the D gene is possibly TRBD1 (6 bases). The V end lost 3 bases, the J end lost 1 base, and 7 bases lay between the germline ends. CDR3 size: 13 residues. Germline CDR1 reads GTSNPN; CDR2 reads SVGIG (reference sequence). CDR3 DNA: TGTGCCTGGAGCGGGGGCAGCAATCAGCCCCAGCATTTT. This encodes CAWSGGSNQPQHF. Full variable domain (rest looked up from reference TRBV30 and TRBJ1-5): SQTIHQWPATLVQPVGSPLSLECTVEGTSNPNLYWYRQAAGRGLQLLFYSVGIGQISSEVPQNLSASRPQDRQFILSSKKLLLSDSGFYLCAWSGGSNQPQHFGDGTRLSIL.

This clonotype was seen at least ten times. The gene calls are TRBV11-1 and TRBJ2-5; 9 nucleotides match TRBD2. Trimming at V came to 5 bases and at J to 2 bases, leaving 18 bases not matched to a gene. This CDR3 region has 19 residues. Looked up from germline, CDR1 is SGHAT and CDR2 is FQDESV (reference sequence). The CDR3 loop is CASSHPMREGLRNQETQYF. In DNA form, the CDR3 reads TGTGCCAGCAGCCATCCCATGCGGGAGGGCCTTCGAAATCAAGAGACCCAGTACTTC.

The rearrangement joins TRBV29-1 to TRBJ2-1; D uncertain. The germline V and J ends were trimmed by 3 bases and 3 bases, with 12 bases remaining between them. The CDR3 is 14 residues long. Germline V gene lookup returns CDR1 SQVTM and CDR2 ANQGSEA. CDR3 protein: CSVEHPWDYNEQFF. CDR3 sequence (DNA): TGCAGCGTTGAGCATCCCTGGGACTACAATGAGCAGTTCTTC.

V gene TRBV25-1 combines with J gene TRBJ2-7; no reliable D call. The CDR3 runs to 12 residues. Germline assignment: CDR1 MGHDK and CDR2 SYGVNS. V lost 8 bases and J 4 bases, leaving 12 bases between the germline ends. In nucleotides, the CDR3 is TGTGCCAGCTCTGGGGTGTATTACGAGCAGTACTTC. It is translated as CASSGVYYEQYF.

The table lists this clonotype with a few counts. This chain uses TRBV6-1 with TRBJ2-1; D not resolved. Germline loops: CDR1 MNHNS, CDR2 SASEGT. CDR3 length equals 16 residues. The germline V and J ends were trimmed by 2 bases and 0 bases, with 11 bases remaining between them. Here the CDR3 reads CASSEIGLSSYNEQFF. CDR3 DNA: TGTGCCAGCAGTGAAATAGGCTTGAGCTCCTACAATGAGCAGTTCTTC.

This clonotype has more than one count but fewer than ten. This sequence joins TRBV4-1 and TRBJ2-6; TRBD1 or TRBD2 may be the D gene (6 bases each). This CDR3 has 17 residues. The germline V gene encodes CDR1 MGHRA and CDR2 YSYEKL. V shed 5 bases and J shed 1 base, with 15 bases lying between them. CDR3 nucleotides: TGCGCCAGCAGCTTAGCGCGAGGGGGGTCTGGGGCCAACGTCCTGACTTTC. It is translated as CASSLARGGSGANVLTF.

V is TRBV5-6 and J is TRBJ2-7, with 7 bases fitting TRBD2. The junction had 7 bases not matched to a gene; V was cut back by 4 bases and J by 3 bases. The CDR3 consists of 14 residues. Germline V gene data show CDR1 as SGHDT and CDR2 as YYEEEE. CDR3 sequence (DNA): TGTGCCAGCAGCCCTGGGACTACCGACTACGAGCAGTACTTC. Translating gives CASSPGTTDYEQYF.

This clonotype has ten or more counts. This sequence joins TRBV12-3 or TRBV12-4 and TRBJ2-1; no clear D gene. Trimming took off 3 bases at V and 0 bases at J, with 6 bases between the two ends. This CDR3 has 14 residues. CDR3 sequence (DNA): TGTGCCAGCAGTTTTGGCGGCTCCTACAATGAGCAGTTCTTC. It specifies CASSFGGSYNEQFF.

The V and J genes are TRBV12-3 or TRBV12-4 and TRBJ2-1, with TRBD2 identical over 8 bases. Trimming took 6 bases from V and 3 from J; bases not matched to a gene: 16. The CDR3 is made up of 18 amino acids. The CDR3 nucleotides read TGTGCCAGCAGCATTAGCGGGGTATTTTACAGGTTCTACAATGAGCAGTTCTTC. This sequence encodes CASSISGVFYRFYNEQFF.

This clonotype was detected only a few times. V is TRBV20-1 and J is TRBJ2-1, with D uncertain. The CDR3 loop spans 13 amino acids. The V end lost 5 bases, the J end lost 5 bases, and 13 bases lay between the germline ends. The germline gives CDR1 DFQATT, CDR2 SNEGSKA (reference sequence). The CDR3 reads CSAHDPSHNEQFF. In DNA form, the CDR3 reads TGCAGTGCTCACGACCCGTCACACAATGAGCAGTTCTTC.

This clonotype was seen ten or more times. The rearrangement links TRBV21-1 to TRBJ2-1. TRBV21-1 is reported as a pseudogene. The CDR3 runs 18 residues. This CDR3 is CASSKGDLRSGSYNEQFF. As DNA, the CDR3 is TGTGCCAGCAGCAAAGGAGATCTAAGGTCCGGATCCTACAATGAGCAGTTCTTC.

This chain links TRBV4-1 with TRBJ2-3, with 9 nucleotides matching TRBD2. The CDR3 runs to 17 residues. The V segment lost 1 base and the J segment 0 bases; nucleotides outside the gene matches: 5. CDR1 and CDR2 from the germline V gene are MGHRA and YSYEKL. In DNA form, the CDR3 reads TGCGCCAGCAGCCAAGGTGGTAGCGGGAGTAGCACAGATACGCAGTATTTT. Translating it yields CASSQGGSGSSTDTQYF.

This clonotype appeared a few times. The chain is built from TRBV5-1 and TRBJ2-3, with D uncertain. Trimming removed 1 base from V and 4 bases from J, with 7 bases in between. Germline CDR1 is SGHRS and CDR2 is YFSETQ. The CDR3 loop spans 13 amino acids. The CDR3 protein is CASSLRVSDTQYF. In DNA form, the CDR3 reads TGCGCCAGCAGCTTGAGAGTCTCAGATACGCAGTATTTT.